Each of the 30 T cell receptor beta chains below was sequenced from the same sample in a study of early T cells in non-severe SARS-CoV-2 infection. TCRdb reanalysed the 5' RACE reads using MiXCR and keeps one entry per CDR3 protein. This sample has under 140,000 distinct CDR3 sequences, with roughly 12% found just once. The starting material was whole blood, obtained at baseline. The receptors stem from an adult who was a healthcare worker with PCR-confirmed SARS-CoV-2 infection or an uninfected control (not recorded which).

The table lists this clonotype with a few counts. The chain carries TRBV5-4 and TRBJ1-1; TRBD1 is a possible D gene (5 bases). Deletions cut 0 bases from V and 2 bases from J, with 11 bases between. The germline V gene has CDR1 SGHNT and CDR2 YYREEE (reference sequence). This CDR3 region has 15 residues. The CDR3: CASSLESGSNTEAFF. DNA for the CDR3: TGTGCCAGCAGCTTGGAGTCAGGGTCCAACACTGAAGCTTTCTTT.

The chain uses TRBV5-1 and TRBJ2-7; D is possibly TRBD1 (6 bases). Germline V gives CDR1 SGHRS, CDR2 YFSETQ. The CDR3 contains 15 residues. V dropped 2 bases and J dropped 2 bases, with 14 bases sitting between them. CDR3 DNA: TGCGCCAGCAGCTTAATTCACAGGGCCACCTACGAGCAGTACTTC. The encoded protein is CASSLIHRATYEQYF.

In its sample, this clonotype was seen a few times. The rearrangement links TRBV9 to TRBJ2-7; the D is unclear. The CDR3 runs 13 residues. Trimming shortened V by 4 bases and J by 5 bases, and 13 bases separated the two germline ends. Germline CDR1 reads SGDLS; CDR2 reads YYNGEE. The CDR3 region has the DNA TGTGCCAGCAGCTCCAGCCACAGAGACGAGCAGTACTTC. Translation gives CASSSSHRDEQYF.

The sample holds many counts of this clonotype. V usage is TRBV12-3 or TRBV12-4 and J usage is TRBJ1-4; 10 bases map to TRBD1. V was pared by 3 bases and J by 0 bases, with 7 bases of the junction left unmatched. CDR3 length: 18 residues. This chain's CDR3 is CASSFGTGVYATNEKLFF. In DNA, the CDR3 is TGTGCCAGCAGTTTCGGGACAGGGGTATATGCAACTAATGAAAAACTGTTTTTT.

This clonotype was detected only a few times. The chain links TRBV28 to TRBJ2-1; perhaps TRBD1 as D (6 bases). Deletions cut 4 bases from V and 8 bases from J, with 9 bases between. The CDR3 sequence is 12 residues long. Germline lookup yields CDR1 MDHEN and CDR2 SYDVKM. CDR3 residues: CASSSQGYEQFF. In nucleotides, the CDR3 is TGTGCCAGCAGTTCACAGGGATATGAGCAGTTCTTC.

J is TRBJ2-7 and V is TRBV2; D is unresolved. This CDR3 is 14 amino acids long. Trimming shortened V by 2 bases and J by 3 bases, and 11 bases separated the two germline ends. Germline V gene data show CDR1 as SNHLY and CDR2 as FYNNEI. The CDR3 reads CASSESPTRYEQYF. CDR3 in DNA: TGTGCCAGCAGTGAATCACCTACCCGCTACGAGCAGTACTTC.

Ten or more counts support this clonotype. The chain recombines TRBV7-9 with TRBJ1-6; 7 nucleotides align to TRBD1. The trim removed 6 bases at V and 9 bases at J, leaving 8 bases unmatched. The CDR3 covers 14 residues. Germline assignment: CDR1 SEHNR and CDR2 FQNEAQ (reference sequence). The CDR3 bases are TGTGCCAGCAGAAGCACAGGGGAGAGTTCACCCCTCCACTTT. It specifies CASRSTGESSPLHF.

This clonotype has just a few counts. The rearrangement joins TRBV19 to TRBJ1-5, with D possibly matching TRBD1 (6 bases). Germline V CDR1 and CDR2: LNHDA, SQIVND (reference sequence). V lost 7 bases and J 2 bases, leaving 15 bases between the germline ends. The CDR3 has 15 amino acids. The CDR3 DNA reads TGTGCCAGTAACCCAGCCAACAGGGGCAATCAGCCCCAGCATTTT. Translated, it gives CASNPANRGNQPQHF.

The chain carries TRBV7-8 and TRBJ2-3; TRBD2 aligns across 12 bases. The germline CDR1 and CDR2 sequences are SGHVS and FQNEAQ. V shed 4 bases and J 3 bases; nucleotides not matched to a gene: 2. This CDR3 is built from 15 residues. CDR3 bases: TGTGCCAGCAGCTCAACTAGCGGGGGGACAGATACGCAGTATTTT. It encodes CASSSTSGGTDTQYF. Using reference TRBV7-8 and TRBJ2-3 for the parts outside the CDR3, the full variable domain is GAGVSQSPRYKVAKRGQDVALRCDPISGHVSLFWYQQALGQGPEFLTYFQNEAQLDKSGLPSDRFFAERPEGSVSTLKIQRTQQEDSAVYLCASSSTSGGTDTQYFGPGTRLTVL.

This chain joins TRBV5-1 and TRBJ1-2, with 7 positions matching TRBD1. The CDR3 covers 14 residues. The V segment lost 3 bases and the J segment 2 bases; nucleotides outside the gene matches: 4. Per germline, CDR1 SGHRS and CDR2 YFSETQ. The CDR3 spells CASSYGTVNYGYTF. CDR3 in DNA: TGCGCCAGCAGCTATGGGACAGTCAACTATGGCTACACCTTC. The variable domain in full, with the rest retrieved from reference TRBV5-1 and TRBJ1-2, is KAGVTQTPRYLIKTRGQQVTLSCSPISGHRSVSWYQQTPGQGLQFLFEYFSETQRNKGNFPGRFSGRQFSNSRSEMNVSTLELGDSALYLCASSYGTVNYGYTFGSGTRLTVV.

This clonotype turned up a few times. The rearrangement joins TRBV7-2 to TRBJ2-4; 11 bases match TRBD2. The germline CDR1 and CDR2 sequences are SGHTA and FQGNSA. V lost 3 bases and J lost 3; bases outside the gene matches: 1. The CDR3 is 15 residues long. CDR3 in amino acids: CASSFGLAGKNIQYF. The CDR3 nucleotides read TGTGCCAGCAGCTTCGGACTAGCGGGCAAAAACATTCAGTACTTC. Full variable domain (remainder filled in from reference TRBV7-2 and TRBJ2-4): GAGVSQSPSNKVTEKGKDVELRCDPISGHTALYWYRQSLGQGLEFLIYFQGNSAPDKSGLPSDRFSAERTGGSVSTLTIQRTQQEDSAVYLCASSFGLAGKNIQYFGAGTRLSVL.

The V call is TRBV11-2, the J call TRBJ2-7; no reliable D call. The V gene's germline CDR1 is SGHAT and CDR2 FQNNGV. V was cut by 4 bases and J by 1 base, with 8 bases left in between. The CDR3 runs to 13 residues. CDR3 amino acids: CASSSSQSYEQYF. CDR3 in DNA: TGTGCCAGCAGCTCCTCGCAGTCCTACGAGCAGTACTTC.

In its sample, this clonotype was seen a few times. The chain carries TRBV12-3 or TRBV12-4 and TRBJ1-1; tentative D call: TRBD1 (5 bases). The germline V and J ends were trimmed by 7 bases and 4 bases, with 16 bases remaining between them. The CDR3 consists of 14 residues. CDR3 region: CASTLNQGATEAFF. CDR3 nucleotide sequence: TGTGCCAGCACTTTGAACCAGGGAGCCACTGAAGCTTTCTTT.

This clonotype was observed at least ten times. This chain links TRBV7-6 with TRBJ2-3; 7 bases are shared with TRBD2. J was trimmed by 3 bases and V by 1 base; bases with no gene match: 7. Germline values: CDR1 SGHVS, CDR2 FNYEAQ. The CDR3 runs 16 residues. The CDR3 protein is CASSLGRRGWTDTQYF. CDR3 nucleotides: TGTGCCAGCAGCTTAGGTCGGCGGGGGTGGACAGATACGCAGTATTTT. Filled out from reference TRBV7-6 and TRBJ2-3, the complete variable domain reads GAGVSQSPRYKVTKRGQDVALRCDPISGHVSLYWYRQALGQGPEFLTYFNYEAQQDKSGLPNDRFSAERPEGSISTLTIQRTEQRDSAMYRCASSLGRRGWTDTQYFGPGTRLTVL.

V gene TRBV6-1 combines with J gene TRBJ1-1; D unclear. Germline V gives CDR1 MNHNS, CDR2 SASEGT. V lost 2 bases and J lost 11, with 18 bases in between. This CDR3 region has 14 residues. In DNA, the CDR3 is TGTGCCAGCAGTGAAAAACTGAAGTCGGGGATGGCTTTCTTT. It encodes CASSEKLKSGMAFF.

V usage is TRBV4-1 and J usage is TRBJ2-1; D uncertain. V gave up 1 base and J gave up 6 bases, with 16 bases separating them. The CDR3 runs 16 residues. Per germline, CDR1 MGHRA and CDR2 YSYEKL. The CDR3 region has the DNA TGCGCCAGCAGCCAAGGTAGGGCCCGTCGAGTCAATGAGCAGTTCTTC. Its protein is CASSQGRARRVNEQFF.

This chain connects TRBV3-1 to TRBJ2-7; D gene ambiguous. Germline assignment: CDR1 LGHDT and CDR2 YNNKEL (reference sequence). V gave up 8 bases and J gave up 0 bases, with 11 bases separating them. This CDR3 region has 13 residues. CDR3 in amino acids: CASSHSNSYEQYF. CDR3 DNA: TGTGCCAGCTCCCATTCGAACTCCTACGAGCAGTACTTC.

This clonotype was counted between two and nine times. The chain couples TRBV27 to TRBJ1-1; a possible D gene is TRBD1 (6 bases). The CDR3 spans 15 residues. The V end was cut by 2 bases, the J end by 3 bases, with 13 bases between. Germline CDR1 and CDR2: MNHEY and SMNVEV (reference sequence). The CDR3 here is CASSLVQGRDTEAFF. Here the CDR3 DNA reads TGTGCCAGCAGTTTAGTACAGGGCAGGGACACTGAAGCTTTCTTT.

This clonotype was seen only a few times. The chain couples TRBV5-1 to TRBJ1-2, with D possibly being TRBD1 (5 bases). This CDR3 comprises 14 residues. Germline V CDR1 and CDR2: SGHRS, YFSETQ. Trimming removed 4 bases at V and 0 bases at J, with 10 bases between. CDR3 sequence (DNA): TGCGCCAGCAGCCCCGGGGGACCTAACTATGGCTACACCTTC. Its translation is CASSPGGPNYGYTF. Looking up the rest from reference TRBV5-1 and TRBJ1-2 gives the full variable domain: KAGVTQTPRYLIKTRGQQVTLSCSPISGHRSVSWYQQTPGQGLQFLFEYFSETQRNKGNFPGRFSGRQFSNSRSEMNVSTLELGDSALYLCASSPGGPNYGYTFGSGTRLTVV.

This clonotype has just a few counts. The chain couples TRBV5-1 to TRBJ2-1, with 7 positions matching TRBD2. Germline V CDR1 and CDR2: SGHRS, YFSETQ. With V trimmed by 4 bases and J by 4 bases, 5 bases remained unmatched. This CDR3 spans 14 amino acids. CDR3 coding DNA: TGCGCCAGCAGCCTCCGGGACTATTACAATGAGCAGTTCTTC. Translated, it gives CASSLRDYYNEQFF.

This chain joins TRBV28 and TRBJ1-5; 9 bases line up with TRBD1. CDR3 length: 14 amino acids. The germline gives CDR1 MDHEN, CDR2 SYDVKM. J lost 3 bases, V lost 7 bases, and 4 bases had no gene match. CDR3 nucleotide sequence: TGTGCCAGCATCCGGACAGGGGACAATCAGCCCCAGCATTTT. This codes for CASIRTGDNQPQHF.

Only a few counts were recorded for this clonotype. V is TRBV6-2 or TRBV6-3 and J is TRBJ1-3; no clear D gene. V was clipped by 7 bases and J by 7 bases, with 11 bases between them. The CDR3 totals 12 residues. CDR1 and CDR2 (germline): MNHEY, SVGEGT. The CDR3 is CASNRVGNTIYF. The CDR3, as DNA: TGTGCCAGCAACAGAGTCGGGAACACCATATATTTT.

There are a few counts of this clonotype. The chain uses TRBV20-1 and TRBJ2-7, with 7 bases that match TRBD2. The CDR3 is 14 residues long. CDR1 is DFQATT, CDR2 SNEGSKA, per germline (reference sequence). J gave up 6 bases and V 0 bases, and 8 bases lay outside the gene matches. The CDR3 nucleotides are TGCAGTGCTAGAGATACCGGGAGGACTTCCGAGCAGTACTTC. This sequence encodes CSARDTGRTSEQYF.

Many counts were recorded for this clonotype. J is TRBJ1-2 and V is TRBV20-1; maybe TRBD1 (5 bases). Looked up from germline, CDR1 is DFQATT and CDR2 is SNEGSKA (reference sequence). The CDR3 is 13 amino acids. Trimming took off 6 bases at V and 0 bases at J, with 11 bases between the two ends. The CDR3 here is CSARDLTNYGYTF. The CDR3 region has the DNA TGCAGTGCCAGGGACTTAACTAACTATGGCTACACCTTC.

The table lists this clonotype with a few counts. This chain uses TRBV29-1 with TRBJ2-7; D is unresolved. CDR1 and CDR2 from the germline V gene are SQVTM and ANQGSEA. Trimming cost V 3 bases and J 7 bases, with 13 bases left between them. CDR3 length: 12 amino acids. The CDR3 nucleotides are TGCAGCGTTGATATCCTAGTAGGGGAGCAGTACTTC. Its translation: CSVDILVGEQYF.

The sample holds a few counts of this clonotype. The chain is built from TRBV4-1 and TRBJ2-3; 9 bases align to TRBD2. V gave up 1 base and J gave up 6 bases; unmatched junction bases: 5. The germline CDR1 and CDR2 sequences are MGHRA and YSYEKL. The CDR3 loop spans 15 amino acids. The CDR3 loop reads CASSQVSSGEDTQYF. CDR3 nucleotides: TGCGCCAGCAGCCAAGTGTCTAGCGGGGAGGATACGCAGTATTTT.

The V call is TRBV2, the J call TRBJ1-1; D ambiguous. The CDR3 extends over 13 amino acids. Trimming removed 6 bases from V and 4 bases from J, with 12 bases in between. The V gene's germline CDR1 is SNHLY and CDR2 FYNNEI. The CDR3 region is CASRLGFPTEAFF. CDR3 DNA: TGTGCCAGCAGATTGGGGTTTCCCACTGAAGCTTTCTTT.

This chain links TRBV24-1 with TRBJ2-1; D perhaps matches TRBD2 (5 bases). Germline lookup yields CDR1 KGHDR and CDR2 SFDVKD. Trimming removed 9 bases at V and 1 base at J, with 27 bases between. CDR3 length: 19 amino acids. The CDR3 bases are TGTGCCACCGCGGTGAAGGTAGCGCCAACTACGGGGTCCTACAATGAGCAGTTCTTC. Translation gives CATAVKVAPTTGSYNEQFF.

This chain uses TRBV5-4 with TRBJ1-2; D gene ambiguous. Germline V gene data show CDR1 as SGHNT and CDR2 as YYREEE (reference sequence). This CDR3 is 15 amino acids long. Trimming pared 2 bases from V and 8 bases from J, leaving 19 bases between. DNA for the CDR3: TGTGCCAGCAGCTTAGAGGAACATTCCCCCTTCGGCTACACCTTC. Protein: CASSLEEHSPFGYTF.

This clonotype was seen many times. The CDR3 is CASRNPNTEAFF. CDR3 in DNA: TGTGCCAGCAGAAACCCGAACACTGAAGCTTTCTTT. This sequence joins TRBV27 and TRBJ1-1; D is unresolved. Germline V gene lookup returns CDR1 MNHEY and CDR2 SMNVEV (reference sequence). The CDR3 is made up of 12 amino acids. V gave up 6 bases and J gave up 1 base, with 6 bases separating them.